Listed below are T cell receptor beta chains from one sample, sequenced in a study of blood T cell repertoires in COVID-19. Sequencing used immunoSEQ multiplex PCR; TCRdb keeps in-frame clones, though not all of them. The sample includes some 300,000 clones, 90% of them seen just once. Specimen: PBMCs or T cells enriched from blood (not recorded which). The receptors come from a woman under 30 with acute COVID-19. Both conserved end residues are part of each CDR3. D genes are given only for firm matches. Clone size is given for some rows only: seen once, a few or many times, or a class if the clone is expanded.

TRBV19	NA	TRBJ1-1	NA	CASSEGMNTEAFF	TGTGCCAGTAGTGAGGGTATGAACACTGAAGCTTTCTTT
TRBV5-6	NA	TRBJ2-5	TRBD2	CASSRGRGYETQYF	TGTGCCAGCTCGCGCGGGAGAGGGTACGAGACCCAGTACTTC
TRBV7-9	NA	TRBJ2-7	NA	CASSLDGSGGEQYF	TGTGCCAGCAGCTTAGACGGGAGCGGTGGCGAGCAGTACTTC
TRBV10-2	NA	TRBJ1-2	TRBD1	CASSGPDRGDGYTF	TGCGCCAGCAGTGGGCCAGACAGGGGGGATGGCTACACCTTC
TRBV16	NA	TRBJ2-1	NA	CASSHFNNEQFF	TGTGCCAGCAGCCATTTTAACAATGAGCAGTTCTTC
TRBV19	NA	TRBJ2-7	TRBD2	CASTGTSGMREQYF	TGTGCCAGTACCGGGACTAGCGGGATGCGCGAGCAGTACTTC
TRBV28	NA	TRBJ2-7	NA	CASSGGHYEQYF	TGTGCCAGCAGTGGGGGCCACTACGAGCAGTACTTC
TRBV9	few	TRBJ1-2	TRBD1	CASSPHEGTGYGYTF	TGTGCCAGCAGTCCCCATGAGGGGACAGGGTATGGCTACACCTTC
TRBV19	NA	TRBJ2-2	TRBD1	CASTRDRGIGELFF	TGTGCCAGTACCAGGGACAGGGGGATCGGGGAGCTGTTTTTT
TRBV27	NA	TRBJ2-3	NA	CASSFAAGVTDTQYF	TGTGCCAGCAGTTTCGCGGCAGGGGTAACAGATACGCAGTATTTT